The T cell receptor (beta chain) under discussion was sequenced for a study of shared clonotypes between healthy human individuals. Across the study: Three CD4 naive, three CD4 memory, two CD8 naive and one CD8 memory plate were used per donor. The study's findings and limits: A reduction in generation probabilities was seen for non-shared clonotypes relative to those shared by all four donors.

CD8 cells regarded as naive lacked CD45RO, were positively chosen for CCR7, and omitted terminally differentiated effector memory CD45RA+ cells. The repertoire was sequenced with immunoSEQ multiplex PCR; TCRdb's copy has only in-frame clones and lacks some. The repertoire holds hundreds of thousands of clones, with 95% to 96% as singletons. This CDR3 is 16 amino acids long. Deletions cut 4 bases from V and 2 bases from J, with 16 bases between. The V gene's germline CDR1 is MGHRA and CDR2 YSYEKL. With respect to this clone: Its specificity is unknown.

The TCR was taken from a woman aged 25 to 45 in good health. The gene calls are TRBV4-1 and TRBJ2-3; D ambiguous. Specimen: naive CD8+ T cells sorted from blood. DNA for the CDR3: TGCGCCAGCAGCCCGGCGTGGGCGGTCGACACAGATACGCAGTATTTT. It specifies CASSPAWAVDTDTQYF.